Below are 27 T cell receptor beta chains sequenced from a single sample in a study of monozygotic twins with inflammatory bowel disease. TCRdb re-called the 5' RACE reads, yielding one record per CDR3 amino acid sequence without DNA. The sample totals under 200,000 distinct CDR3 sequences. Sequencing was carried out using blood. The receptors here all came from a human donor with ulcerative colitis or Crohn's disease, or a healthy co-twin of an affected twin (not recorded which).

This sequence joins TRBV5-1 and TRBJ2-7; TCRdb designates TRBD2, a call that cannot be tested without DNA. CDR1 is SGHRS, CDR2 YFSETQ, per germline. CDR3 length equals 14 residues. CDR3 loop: CASRETSASWEQYF.

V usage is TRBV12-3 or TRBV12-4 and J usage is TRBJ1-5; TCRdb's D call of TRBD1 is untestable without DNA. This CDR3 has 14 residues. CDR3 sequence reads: CASSGTLGNQPQHF.

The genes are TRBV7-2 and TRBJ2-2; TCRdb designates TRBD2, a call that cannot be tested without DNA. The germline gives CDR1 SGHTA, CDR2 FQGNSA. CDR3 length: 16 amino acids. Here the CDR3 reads CASRLNGLVDTGELFF.

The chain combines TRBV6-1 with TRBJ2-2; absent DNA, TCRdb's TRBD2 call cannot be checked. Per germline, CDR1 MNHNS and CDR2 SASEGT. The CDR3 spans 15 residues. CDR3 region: CASIRGGVGAGELFF.

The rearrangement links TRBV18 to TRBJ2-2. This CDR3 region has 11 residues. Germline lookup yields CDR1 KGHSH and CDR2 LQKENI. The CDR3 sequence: CASSPIGELFF. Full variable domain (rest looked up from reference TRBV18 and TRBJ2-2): NAGVMQNPRHLVRRRGQEARLRCSPMKGHSHVYWYRQLPEEGLKFMVYLQKENIIDESGMPKERFSAEFPKEGPSILRIQQVVRGDSAAYFCASSPIGELFFGEGSRLTVL.

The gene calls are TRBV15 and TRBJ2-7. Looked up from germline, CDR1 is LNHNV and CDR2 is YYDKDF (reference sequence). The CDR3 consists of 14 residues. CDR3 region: CATSSVGSSYEQFF.

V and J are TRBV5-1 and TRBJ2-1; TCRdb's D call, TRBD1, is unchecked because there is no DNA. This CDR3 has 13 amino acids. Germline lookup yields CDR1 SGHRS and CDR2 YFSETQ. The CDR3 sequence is CASSSAGRPVPFF.

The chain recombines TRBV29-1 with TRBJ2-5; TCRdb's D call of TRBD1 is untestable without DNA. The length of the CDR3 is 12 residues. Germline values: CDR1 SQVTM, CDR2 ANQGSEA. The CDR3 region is CSVRDRGETQYF.

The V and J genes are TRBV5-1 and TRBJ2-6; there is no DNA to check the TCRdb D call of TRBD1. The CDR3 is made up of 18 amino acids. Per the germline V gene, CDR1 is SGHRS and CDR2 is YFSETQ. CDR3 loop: CASRNPGQGASGANVLTF.

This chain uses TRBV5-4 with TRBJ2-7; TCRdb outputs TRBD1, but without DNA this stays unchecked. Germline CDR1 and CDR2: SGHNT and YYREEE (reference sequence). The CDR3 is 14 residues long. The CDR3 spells CASSMTGLLYEQYF.

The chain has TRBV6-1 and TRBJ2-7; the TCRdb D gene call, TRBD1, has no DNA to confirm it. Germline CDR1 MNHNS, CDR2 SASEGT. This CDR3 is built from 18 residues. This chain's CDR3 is CASSAPPGAGEGFYEQYF.

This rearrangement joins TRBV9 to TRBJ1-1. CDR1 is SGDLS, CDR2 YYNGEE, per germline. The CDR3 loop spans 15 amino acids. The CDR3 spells CASSPRGARNTEAFF. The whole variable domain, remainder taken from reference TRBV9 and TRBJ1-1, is DSGVTQTPKHLITATGQRVTLRCSPRSGDLSVYWYQQSLDQGLQFLIQYYNGEERAKGNILERFSAQQFPDLHSELNLSSLELGDSALYFCASSPRGARNTEAFFGQGTRLTVV.

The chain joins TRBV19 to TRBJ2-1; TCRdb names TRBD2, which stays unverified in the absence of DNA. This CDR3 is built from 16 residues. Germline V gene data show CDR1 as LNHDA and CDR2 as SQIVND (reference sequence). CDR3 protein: CASSPTVRSSYNEQFF.

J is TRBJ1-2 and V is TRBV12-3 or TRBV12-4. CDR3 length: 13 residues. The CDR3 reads CASSTTANYGYTF.

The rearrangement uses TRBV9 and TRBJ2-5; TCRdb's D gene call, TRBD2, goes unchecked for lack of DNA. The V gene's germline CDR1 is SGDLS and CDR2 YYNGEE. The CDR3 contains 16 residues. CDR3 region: CASSDLFLAGEETQYF.

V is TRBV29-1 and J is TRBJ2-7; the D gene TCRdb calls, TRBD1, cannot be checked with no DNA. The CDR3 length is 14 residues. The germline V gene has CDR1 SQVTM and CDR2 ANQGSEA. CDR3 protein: CSVLGTGTSYEQYF.

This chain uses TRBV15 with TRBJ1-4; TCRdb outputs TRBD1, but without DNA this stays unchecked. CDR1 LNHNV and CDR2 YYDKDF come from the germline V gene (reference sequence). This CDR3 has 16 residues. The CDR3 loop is CATSRETFGNPGELFF.

CDR3 region: CSENAQGAAGELFF. The chain links TRBV20-1 to TRBJ2-2; the TCRdb D gene call, TRBD1, has no DNA to confirm it. CDR1 DFQATT and CDR2 SNEGSKA come from the germline V gene (reference sequence). There are 14 residues in the CDR3.

CDR3 sequence: CASSENGQREQYF. The chain joins TRBV6-1 to TRBJ2-7; lacking DNA, the TRBD1 call made by TCRdb goes unchecked. CDR3 length equals 13 residues. The V gene's germline CDR1 is MNHNS and CDR2 SASEGT.

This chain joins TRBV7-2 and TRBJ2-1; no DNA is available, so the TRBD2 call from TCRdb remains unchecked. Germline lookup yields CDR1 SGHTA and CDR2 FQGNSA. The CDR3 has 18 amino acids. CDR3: CASSLATFSSGLNYEQFF.

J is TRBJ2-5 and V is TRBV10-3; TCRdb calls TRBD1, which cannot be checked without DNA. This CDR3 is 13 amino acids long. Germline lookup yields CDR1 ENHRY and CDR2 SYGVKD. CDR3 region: CATDQGRGETQYF.

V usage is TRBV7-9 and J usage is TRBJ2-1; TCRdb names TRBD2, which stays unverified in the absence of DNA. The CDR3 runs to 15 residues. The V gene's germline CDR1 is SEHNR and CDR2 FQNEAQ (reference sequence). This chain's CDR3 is CASLGREGLYNEQFF.

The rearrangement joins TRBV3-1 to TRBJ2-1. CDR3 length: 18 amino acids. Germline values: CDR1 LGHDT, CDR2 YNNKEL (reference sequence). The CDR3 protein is CASSQDLGGQGPYNEQFF.

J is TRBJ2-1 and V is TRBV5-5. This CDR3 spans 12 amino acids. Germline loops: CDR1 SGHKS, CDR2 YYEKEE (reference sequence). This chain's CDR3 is CASSSLVYEQFF.

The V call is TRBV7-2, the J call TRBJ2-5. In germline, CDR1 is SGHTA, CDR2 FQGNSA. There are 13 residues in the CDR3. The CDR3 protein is CASSLVIQETQYF.

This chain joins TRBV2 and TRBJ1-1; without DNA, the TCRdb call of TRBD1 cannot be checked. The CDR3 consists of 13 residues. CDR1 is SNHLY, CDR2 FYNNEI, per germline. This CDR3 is CASSEQGYTEAFF.

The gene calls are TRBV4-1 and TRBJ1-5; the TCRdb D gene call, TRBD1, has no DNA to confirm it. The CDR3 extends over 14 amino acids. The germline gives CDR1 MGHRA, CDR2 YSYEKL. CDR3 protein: CASSQQGASQPQHF.